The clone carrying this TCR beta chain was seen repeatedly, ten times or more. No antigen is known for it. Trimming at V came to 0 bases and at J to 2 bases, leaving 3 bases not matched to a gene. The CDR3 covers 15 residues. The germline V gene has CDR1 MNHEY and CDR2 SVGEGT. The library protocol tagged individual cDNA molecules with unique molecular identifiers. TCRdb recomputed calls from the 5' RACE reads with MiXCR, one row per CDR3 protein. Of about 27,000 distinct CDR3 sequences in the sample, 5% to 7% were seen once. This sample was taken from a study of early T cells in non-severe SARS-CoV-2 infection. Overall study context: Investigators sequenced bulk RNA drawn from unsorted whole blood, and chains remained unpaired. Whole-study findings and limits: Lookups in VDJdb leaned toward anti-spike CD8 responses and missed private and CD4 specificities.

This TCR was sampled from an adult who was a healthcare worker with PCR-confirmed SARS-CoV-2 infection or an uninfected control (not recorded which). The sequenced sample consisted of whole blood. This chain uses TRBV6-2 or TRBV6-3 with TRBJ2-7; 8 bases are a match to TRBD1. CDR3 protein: CASSYSDRGTYEQYF. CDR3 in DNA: TGTGCCAGCAGTTACTCAGACAGGGGAACCTACGAGCAGTACTTC.